This TCR beta chain was observed in a study of T cell responses to AZD1222 COVID-19 vaccine. Study context: Researchers grouped second doses given at about 4 or about 12 weeks into one pool.

Trimming at V came to 6 bases and at J to 5 bases, leaving 9 bases not matched to a gene. This CDR3 is built from 15 residues. Germline lookup yields CDR1 MNHEY and CDR2 SVGAGI. This clone was seen just once. The antigen is undetermined. TCRdb's table, derived via immunoSEQ multiplex PCR, lists solely in-frame clones and lacks some. The table has 100,000 or so clones, about 82% seen once. Overall study findings and caveats: At 160-218 and 743-854, vaccine-associated CD4 TCRs were dominant, and they spanned spike. Females outnumbered males among donors, who were mostly white British; clonal diversity was possibly underestimated.

The chain employs TRBV6-5 and TRBJ1-5; 8 bases align to TRBD1. The receptor comes from an adult in good health. The sequencing used peripheral blood, collected on day 0 of AZD1222 vaccination. CDR3 sequence (DNA): TGTGCCAGCAGCCACAGACAGGGGAGGGATCAGCCCCAGCATTTT. Its translation: CASSHRQGRDQPQHF.